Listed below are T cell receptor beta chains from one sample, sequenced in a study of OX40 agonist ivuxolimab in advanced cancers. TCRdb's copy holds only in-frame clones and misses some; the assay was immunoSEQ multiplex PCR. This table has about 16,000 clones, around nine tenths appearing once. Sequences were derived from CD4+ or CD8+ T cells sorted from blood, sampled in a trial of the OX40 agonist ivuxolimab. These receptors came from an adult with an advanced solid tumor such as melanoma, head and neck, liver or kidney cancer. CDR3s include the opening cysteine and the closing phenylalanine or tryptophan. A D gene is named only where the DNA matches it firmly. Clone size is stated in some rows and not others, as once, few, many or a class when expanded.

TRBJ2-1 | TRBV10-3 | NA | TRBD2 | TGTGCCATCAGTGAGTCGACCGGGACTAGGGCTGAGCAGTTCTTC | CAISESTGTRAEQFF
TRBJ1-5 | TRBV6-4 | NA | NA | TGTGCCAGCACCACGCTTGAGATAAGCAATCAGCCCCAGCATTTT | CASTTLEISNQPQHF
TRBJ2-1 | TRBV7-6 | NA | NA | TGTGCCAGCAGCTTAGATAAGTTAGCCAACAATGAGCAGTTCTTC | CASSLDKLANNEQFF
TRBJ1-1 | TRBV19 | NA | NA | TGTGCCAGTAGTATTTGGTTCGGGCCCGGACGGGTGAACACTGAAGCTTTCTTT | CASSIWFGPGRVNTEAFF
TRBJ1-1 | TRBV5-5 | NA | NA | TGTGCCAGCAGCTTTGGGAGTGCATTCTCTGAAGCTTTCTTT | CASSFGSAFSEAFF
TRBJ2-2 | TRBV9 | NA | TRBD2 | TGTGCCAGCAGCGTATTCGGGAGGGCCGACACCGGGGAGCTGTTTTTT | CASSVFGRADTGELFF
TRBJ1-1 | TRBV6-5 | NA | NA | TGTGCCAGCAGTCTTCCCCACAACCCTGAAGCTTTCTTT | CASSLPHNPEAFF
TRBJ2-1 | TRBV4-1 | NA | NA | TGCGCCAGCAGCCGAGCGGGCCAACCCCTCAATGAGCAGTTCTTC | CASSRAGQPLNEQFF
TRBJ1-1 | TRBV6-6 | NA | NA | TGTGCCAGCAGTTACTTGAGGGATGACACTGAAGCTTTCTTT | CASSYLRDDTEAFF
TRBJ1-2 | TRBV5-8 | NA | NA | TGTGCCAGCAGCTTGGAGTGGATTACGACGGGCTACACCTTC | CASSLEWITTGYTF
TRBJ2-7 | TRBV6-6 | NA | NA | TGTGCCAGCAGTAGGACGACGGCTGAGCAGTACTTC | CASSRTTAEQYF
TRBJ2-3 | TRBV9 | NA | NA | TGTGCCAGCAGCGTAGATTCGGCTGGCACAGATACGCAGTATTTT | CASSVDSAGTDTQYF
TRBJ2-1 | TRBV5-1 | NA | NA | TGCGCCAGCAGCTTGGATCTGGGCGGGTGGGGTAATGAGCAGTTCTTC | CASSLDLGGWGNEQFF
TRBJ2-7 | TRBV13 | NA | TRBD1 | TGTGCCAGCAGCTTCACAGGGGCGGCCTACGAGCAGTACTTC | CASSFTGAAYEQYF
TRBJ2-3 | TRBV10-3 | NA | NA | TGTGCCATCAGTGAGTCGGTAGCGAGCACAGATACGCAGTATTTT | CAISESVASTDTQYF
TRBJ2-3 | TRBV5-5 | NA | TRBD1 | TGTGCCAGCAGCTTCCCCCGGGACAGGAGCACAGATACGCAGTATTTT | CASSFPRDRSTDTQYF
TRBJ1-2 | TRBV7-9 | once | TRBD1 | TGTGCCAGCAGCTACCCCGGGGGCAGGGGGCACAACTATGGCTACACCTTC | CASSYPGGRGHNYGYTF
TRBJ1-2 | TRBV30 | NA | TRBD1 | TGTGCCTGGATTCGGCTCCAGGGGGCAGGGGTGTATGGCTACACCTTC | CAWIRLQGAGVYGYTF
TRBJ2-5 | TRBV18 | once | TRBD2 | TGTGCCAGCTCACCCGGTAGTAGCGGGAGTCAGACCCAGTACTTC | CASSPGSSGSQTQYF
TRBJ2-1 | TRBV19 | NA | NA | TGTGCCAGTAGTAGCGGAAACTCCTACAATGAGCAGTTCTTC | CASSSGNSYNEQFF
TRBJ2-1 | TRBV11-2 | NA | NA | TGTGCCAGCAGCTTAGGAGCGAGGTTGAATGAGCAGTTCTTC | CASSLGARLNEQFF
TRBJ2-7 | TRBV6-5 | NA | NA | TGTGCCAGCACAAAACAGGGTACCCAGGGCGAGCAGTACTTC | CASTKQGTQGEQYF
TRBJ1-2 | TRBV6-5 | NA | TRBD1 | TGTGCCAGCAGCCAATGGGGACAGGTGGACGGTGGCTACACCTTC | CASSQWGQVDGGYTF
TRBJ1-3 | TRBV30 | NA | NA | TGTGCCTGGAGCTCCCGGGACATCCTATTT | CAWSSRDILF
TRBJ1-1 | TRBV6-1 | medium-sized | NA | TGTGCCAGCAGTGAAGCTCCAGTGGGGAACACTGAAGCTTTCTTT | CASSEAPVGNTEAFF
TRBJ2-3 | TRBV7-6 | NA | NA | TGTGCCAGCAGCTTATATGGAGATACGCAGTATTTT | CASSLYGDTQYF
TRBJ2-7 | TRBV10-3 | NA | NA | TGTGCCATCAGTGACGGCTACGAGCAGTACTTC | CAISDGYEQYF
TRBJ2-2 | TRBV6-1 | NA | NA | TGTGCCAGCAGTGAAGAGGGGTGGGCTACGAGGGGGTTTGGCGGGGAGCTGTTTTTT | CASSEEGWATRGFGGELFF
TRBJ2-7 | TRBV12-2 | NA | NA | TGTGCAAGTCGCTTAACACCTATATCCTACGAGCAGTACTTC | CASRLTPISYEQYF
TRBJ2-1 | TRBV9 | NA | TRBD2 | TGTGCCAGCAGCGTAGCGGGCGGGAGCTCCTACAATGAGCAGTTCTTC | CASSVAGGSSYNEQFF
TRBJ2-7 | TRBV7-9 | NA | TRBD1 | TGTGCCAGCAGCTTAGGACAGGGGCCGGATTACGAGCAGTACTTC | CASSLGQGPDYEQYF
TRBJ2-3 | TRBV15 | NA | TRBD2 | TGTGCCACCAGCCCTACAGCGGGAGGGTCAGATACGCAGTATTTT | CATSPTAGGSDTQYF
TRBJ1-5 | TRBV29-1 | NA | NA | TGCAGCGTTGACGGCCAGTTGGAAGGTCAGCCCCAGCATTTT | CSVDGQLEGQPQHF
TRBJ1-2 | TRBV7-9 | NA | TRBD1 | TGTGCCAGCAGCTCGACCGGGACAGGGACCTATGGCTACACCTTC | CASSSTGTGTYGYTF
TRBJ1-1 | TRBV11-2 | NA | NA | TGTGCCAGCAGCTTAGAACCCGGAAAAAACACTGAAGCTTTCTTT | CASSLEPGKNTEAFF
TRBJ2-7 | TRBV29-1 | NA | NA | TGCAGCGTTGAGAGGGGGAGGTACGAGCAGTACTTC | CSVERGRYEQYF
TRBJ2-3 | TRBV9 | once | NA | TGTGCCAGCAGCGTCGTTAGCACAGATACGCAGTATTTT | CASSVVSTDTQYF